The clone carrying this T cell receptor beta chain was seen repeatedly, ten times or more. Germline loops: CDR1 DFQATT, CDR2 SNEGSKA (reference sequence). The germline V and J ends were trimmed by 7 bases and 0 bases, with 10 bases remaining between them. The CDR3 loop spans 13 amino acids. Template-switching 5'RACE yielded the TCR cDNA; a universal primer site and UMIs were added in the process. TCRdb itself ran the 5' RACE reads through MiXCR, one entry per CDR3 protein. The sample consists of approximately 300,000 distinct CDR3 sequences, around 7.3% of them appearing once. The data originate from a study of T cells after yellow fever vaccination.

The sequence derives from a man younger than 35 who received the YFV17D yellow fever vaccine. The sample here was PBMCs, taken approximately 47 days after the first yellow fever vaccination. The chain combines TRBV20-1 with TRBJ1-5; D unclear. DNA for the CDR3: TGCAGTGTTCTAGTCATTAGCAATCAGCCCCAGCATTTT. This sequence encodes CSVLVISNQPQHF.